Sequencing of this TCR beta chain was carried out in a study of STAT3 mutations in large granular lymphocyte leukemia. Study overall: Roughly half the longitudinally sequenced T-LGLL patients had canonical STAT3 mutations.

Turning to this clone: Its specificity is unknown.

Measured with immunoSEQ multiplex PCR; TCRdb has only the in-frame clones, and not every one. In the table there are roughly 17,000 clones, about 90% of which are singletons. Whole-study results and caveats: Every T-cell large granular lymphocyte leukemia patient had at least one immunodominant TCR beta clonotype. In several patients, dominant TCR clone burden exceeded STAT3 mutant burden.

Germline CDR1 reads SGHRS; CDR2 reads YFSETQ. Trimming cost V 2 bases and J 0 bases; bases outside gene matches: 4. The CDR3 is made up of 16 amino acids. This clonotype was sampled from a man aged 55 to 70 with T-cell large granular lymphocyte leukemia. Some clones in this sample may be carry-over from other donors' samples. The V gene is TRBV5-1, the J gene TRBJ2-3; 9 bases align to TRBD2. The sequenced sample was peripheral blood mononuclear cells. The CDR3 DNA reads TGCGCCAGCAGCTTTGGACTAGCGCGAAGCACAGATACGCAGTATTTT. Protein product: CASSFGLARSTDTQYF. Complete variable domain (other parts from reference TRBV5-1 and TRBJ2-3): KAGVTQTPRYLIKTRGQQVTLSCSPISGHRSVSWYQQTPGQGLQFLFEYFSETQRNKGNFPGRFSGRQFSNSRSEMNVSTLELGDSALYLCASSFGLARSTDTQYFGPGTRLTVL.